This entry lists 7 T cell receptor beta chains sequenced from one sample in a study of blood T cell repertoires in COVID-19. Method: immunoSEQ multiplex PCR; TCRdb's copy keeps in-frame clones and lacks some. The sample lists approximately 230,000 clones; 84% were seen once. The sequenced sample consisted of peripheral blood. The receptor source for this set is a man younger than 40 with active or convalescent COVID-19.

Here the CDR3 reads CASSVGDGGPRNTIYF. The CDR3 bases are TGTGCCAGCAGCGTAGGTGATGGGGGCCCTAGAAACACCATATATTTT. The chain joins TRBV9 to TRBJ1-3, with D possibly TRBD1 on 6 matching bases. Germline assignment: CDR1 SGDLS and CDR2 YYNGEE. Trimming removed 0 bases at V and 5 bases at J, with 15 bases between. The CDR3 loop spans 16 amino acids.

The chain joins TRBV5-1 to TRBJ2-3; 8 positions agree with TRBD2. The CDR3 has 16 amino acids. Per germline, CDR1 SGHRS and CDR2 YFSETQ. After removal of 4 bases from V and 3 bases from J, the junction contained 10 bases not matched to a gene. CDR3 DNA: TGCGCCAGCAGCCCCCGACCGGGGACTAGGACAGATACGCAGTATTTT. Its translation is CASSPRPGTRTDTQYF. Using reference TRBV5-1 and TRBJ2-3 for the parts outside the CDR3, the full variable domain is KAGVTQTPRYLIKTRGQQVTLSCSPISGHRSVSWYQQTPGQGLQFLFEYFSETQRNKGNFPGRFSGRQFSNSRSEMNVSTLELGDSALYLCASSPRPGTRTDTQYFGPGTRLTVL.

This chain uses TRBV21-1 with TRBJ1-5; TRBD1 reflects the table's D call only, with no check against the DNA. TRBV21-1 is shown as a pseudogene. This CDR3 has 14 amino acids. As DNA, the CDR3 is TGTGCCAGCATCGTGCGGACAGTTAATCAGCCCCAGCATTTT. This sequence encodes CASIVRTVNQPQHF.

This clone was observed a few times. V usage is TRBV2 and J usage is TRBJ2-7, with 7 bases identical to TRBD2. V gave up 6 bases and J gave up 6 bases; unmatched junction bases: 5. The CDR3 sequence is 12 residues long. Germline V lookup: CDR1 SNHLY, CDR2 FYNNEI. In DNA form, the CDR3 reads TGTGCCAGCAGACGCGGGACTACCGAGCAGTACTTC. It encodes CASRRGTTEQYF.

This sequence joins TRBV5-1 and TRBJ2-2; 7 bases align to TRBD1. The V and J ends lost 2 bases and 4 bases, in that order; junction bases with no gene match: 5. The germline V gene encodes CDR1 SGHRS and CDR2 YFSETQ. The CDR3 contains 15 residues. The CDR3 DNA follows: TGCGCCAGCAGCTTTGGGACAGTGGTCACCGGGGAGCTGTTTTTT. Translated: CASSFGTVVTGELFF.

The genes are TRBV2 and TRBJ1-5; 7 bases are shared with TRBD1. The V and J ends lost 6 bases and 5 bases, in that order; junction bases with no gene match: 4. There are 13 residues in the CDR3. CDR1 is SNHLY and CDR2 is FYNNEI in the germline V gene. CDR3 nucleotides: TGTGCCAGCAGGGGGACAGCGTATCAGCCCCAGCATTTT. Protein product: CASRGTAYQPQHF.

The rearrangement links TRBV5-1 to TRBJ1-3; D is perhaps TRBD1 (6 bases). V lost 2 bases to trimming and J lost 8 bases, with 14 bases between them. This CDR3 has 14 residues. The germline CDR1 and CDR2 sequences are SGHRS and YFSETQ. For the CDR3, the DNA is TGCGCCAGCAGCTTTTTACAGGGCTCAGACACCATATATTTT. It codes for CASSFLQGSDTIYF.